This T cell receptor (beta chain) was captured in a study of OX40 agonist ivuxolimab in advanced cancers. Whole-study results and caveats: The study observed clonal expansion of CD4+ and CD8+ blood T cells by week 6 at 0.1 to 3.0 mg/kg.

TCRdb keeps only in-frame clones here, not all; method: immunoSEQ multiplex PCR. The data hold around 97,000 clones, with 80% to 90% observed a single time. This clone appeared once. What it recognizes is unknown. The material sequenced was CD4+ or CD8+ T cells sorted from blood, taken in a trial of the OX40 agonist ivuxolimab. This clonotype was obtained from an adult with an advanced solid tumor such as melanoma, head and neck, liver or kidney cancer.

The CDR3: CASRRQGTETQYF. CDR3 DNA sequence: TGTGCCAGCAGAAGACAGGGGACGGAGACCCAGTACTTC. This chain uses TRBV27 with TRBJ2-5, with 8 bases matching TRBD1. From germline, CDR1 is MNHEY and CDR2 SMNVEV (reference sequence). The V segment lost 6 bases and the J segment 5 bases; nucleotides outside the gene matches: 5. The CDR3 has 13 amino acids.